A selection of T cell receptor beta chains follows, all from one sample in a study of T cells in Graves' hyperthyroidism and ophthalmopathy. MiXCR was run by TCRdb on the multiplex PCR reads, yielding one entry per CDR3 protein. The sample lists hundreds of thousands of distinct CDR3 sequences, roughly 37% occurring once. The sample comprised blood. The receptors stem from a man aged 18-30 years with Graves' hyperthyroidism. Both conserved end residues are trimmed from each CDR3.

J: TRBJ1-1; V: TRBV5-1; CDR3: ASSLGGTEDTEAF
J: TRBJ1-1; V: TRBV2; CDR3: ASSENHRHTEAF
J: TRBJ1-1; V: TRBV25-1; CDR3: ASLAGGAEAF
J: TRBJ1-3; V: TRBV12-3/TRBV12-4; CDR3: ASNPRGNSGNTIY
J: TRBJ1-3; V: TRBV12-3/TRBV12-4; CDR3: ASSRWGQGLSGNTIY
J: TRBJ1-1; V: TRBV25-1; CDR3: ARGGSTEAF
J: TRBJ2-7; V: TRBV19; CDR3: ASSPGPTAYEQY
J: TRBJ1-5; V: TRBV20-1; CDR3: SASDRDDYSNQPQH
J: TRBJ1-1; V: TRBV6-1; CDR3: AISEAGGRAAF
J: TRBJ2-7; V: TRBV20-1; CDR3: SARPGGYYEQY
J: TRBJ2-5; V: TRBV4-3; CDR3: ASSQEGIADFQETQY
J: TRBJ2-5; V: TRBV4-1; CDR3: ASSEGRGETQY
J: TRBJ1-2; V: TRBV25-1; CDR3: ASSDLDGNYGYT
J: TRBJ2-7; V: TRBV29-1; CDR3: SAQAGTYEQY
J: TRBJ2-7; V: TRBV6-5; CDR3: ASSSGREAEQY
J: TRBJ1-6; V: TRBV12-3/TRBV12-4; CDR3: ASSPPPGYSPLH
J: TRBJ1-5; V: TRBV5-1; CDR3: ASSPAGQGEQPQH
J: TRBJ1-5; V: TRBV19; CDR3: ASSIDQDQPQH
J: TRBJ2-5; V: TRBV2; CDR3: ASRDPGQDQETQY
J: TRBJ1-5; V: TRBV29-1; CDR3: SGVTGVGQPQH
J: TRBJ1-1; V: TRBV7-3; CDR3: VSSPGQGLYTEAF
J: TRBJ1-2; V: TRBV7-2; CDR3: ASSIDRNNGYT
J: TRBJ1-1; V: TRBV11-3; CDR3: ASSPRQGPKAF
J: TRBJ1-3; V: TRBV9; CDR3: ASSAGAGGNTIY
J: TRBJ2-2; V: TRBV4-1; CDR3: ASSQDHGLAAYTGELF
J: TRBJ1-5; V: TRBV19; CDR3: ASSITGWGQPQH
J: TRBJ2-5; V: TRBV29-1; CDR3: SAWTSGRSTRETQY
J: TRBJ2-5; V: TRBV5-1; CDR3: ASSKERGETQY
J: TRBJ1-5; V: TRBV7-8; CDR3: ASSLTPGGNQPQH
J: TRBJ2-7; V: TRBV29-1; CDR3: SVDSGEIGYEQY
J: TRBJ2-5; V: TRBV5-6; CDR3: ASSVRGGKETQY